The next 20 T cell receptor beta chains were all read from a single sample in a study of memory CD4+ T cells and cytomegalovirus serostatus. Single viable CD3+CD4+CD8-CD45RO+ cells were sorted as the memory CD4+ T cells. Sequencing used immunoSEQ multiplex PCR; TCRdb keeps in-frame clones, though not all of them. The table includes about 53,000 clones, approximately 78% detected once. The source material was memory CD4+ T cells from blood. Receptor source: an adult in good health and CMV-seronegative.

This clone has just one count. The V gene is TRBV28, the J gene TRBJ1-2, with D tentatively TRBD1 (5 bases). The CDR3 spans 14 residues. Trimming pared 7 bases from V and 1 base from J, leaving 13 bases between. CDR1 MDHEN and CDR2 SYDVKM come from the germline V gene. The CDR3 spells CASTYGAGNYGYTF. The CDR3 DNA is TGTGCCAGCACGTATGGGGCGGGTAACTATGGCTACACCTTC.

The chain links TRBV5-1 to TRBJ1-1; D remains ambiguous. Germline V gene data show CDR1 as SGHRS and CDR2 as YFSETQ. The CDR3 totals 14 residues. V was shortened by 1 base and J by 3 bases, with 10 bases between the two germline ends. CDR3 nucleotide sequence: TGCGCCAGCAGCTTGTACCCAGGCGACACTGAAGCTTTCTTT. Protein sequence: CASSLYPGDTEAFF.

The chain is built from TRBV2 and TRBJ1-4; 10 positions agree with TRBD1. V shed 6 bases, J shed 11 bases, and the junction held 3 bases outside the gene matches. Germline V CDR1 and CDR2: SNHLY, FYNNEI. The CDR3 consists of 12 residues. The DNA for the CDR3 is TGTGCCAGCAGATGGACAGGGGGTAAACTGTTTTTT. This codes for CASRWTGGKLFF.

In the case of this clone: In the same sample, other DNA sequences code for this CDR3. The chain combines TRBV4-1 with TRBJ1-1; D not resolved. This CDR3 region has 17 residues. Germline CDR1 and CDR2: MGHRA and YSYEKL. The ends were cut back, 4 bases at V and 1 base at J, with 19 bases in the middle. CDR3: CASSPQGMGRWNTEAFF. The CDR3 DNA is TGCGCCAGCAGCCCTCAAGGAATGGGCCGGTGGAACACTGAAGCTTTCTTT.

J is TRBJ2-2 and V is TRBV11-2; 9 bases map to TRBD2. Trimming took 1 base from V and 6 from J; bases not matched to a gene: 6. The CDR3 has 16 residues. Germline CDR1 SGHAT, CDR2 FQNNGV. CDR3 bases: TGTGCCAGCAGCTTAGGCGTTAGCGGGAGAGCCGGGGAGCTGTTTTTT. The encoded protein is CASSLGVSGRAGELFF.

The chain employs TRBV5-8 and TRBJ2-3; weak D call: TRBD2 (6 bases). Per the germline V gene, CDR1 is SGHTS and CDR2 is YDEGEE. V was clipped by 0 bases and J by 3 bases, with 14 bases between them. The CDR3 length is 16 residues. The CDR3 loop reads CASSLGLRGTTDTQYF. DNA for the CDR3: TGTGCCAGCAGCTTGGGCCTCCGGGGGACGACAGATACGCAGTATTTT.

The V and J genes are TRBV19 and TRBJ1-3; 8 bases line up with TRBD1. Germline V CDR1 and CDR2: LNHDA, SQIVND (reference sequence). The CDR3 is 15 residues long. J was trimmed by 3 bases and V by 5 bases; bases with no gene match: 6. The CDR3 sequence: CASSSPGTGGNTIYF. CDR3 in DNA: TGTGCCAGTAGTTCCCCCGGGACAGGTGGAAACACCATATATTTT.

V usage is TRBV7-2 and J usage is TRBJ1-5; D unresolved. This CDR3 comprises 15 residues. V was shortened by 0 bases and J by 2 bases, with 8 bases between the two germline ends. In germline, CDR1 is SGHTA, CDR2 FQGNSA. CDR3 protein: CASSLATVGNQPQHF. The CDR3 DNA reads as TGTGCCAGCAGCTTAGCCACGGTAGGCAATCAGCCCCAGCATTTT.

In DNA form, the CDR3 reads TGTGCCACCTCGACTAGCGGGAATGAGCAGTTCTTC. This sequence encodes CATSTSGNEQFF. The chain combines TRBV27 with TRBJ2-1, with 10 bases that match TRBD2. V lost 10 bases and J lost 7; bases outside the gene matches: 4. Germline CDR1 reads MNHEY; CDR2 reads SMNVEV (reference sequence). The CDR3 spans 12 residues.

This chain links TRBV9 with TRBJ2-1, with 9 bases that match TRBD2. The germline V gene encodes CDR1 SGDLS and CDR2 YYNGEE. The CDR3 length is 14 residues. J gave up 9 bases and V 2 bases, and 6 bases lay outside the gene matches. For the CDR3, the DNA is TGTGCCAGCAGCGTTTTAGCGGGAGTCGGTGAGCAGTTCTTC. Amino acid sequence: CASSVLAGVGEQFF. The whole variable domain, remainder taken from reference TRBV9 and TRBJ2-1, is DSGVTQTPKHLITATGQRVTLRCSPRSGDLSVYWYQQSLDQGLQFLIQYYNGEERAKGNILERFSAQQFPDLHSELNLSSLELGDSALYFCASSVLAGVGEQFFGPGTRLTVL.

This clone has only a few counts. The rearrangement uses TRBV30 and TRBJ1-2, with a tentative D call TRBD1 (6 bases). Germline lookup yields CDR1 GTSNPN and CDR2 SVGIG (reference sequence). This CDR3 spans 10 amino acids. Trimming stripped 7 bases from V and 8 bases from J, with 11 bases between. The CDR3 DNA sequence: TGTGCCTATCGAAGGGGGGGCTACACCTTC. Encoded protein: CAYRRGGYTF.

V and J are TRBV7-9 and TRBJ2-7; 8 bases match TRBD1. Per the germline V gene, CDR1 is SEHNR and CDR2 is FQNEAQ (reference sequence). The V and J ends lost 2 bases and 9 bases, in that order; junction bases with no gene match: 21. The CDR3 is made up of 18 amino acids. The CDR3 sequence is CASSLREYGQGSRESQYF. The CDR3 nucleotides are TGTGCCAGCAGCTTAAGGGAGTACGGACAGGGATCACGGGAGTCGCAGTACTTC. Full variable domain (outside the CDR3, taken from reference TRBV7-9 and TRBJ2-7): DTGVSQNPRHKITKRGQNVTFRCDPISEHNRLYWYRQTLGQGPEFLTYFQNEAQLEKSRLLSDRFSAERPKGSFSTLEIQRTEQGDSAMYLCASSLREYGQGSRESQYFGPGTRLTVT.

The chain combines TRBV11-3 with TRBJ1-1; TRBD1 might be the D (5 bases). Between the trimmed V and J ends, which lost 5 bases and 4 bases, there was a span of 23 bases. The germline gives CDR1 SGHNT, CDR2 YENEEA. The CDR3 contains 17 residues. The CDR3 DNA reads TGTGCCAGCAGCCCTGACAGACTTGGGCAGGTTGGCACTGAAGCTTTCTTT. Residues: CASSPDRLGQVGTEAFF.

The chain is built from TRBV7-8 and TRBJ1-5; no reliable D call. Germline V gives CDR1 SGHVS, CDR2 FQNEAQ. V lost 1 base, J lost 7 bases, and 8 bases lay in between. The CDR3 loop spans 13 amino acids. The CDR3 protein is CASSLDIGQPQHF. DNA of the CDR3: TGTGCCAGCAGCTTAGATATTGGCCAGCCCCAGCATTTT.

The rearrangement links TRBV2 to TRBJ2-7; TRBD1 is a possible D gene (6 bases). Trimming left V 10 bases short and J 7 bases short, with 14 bases between. The CDR3 covers 11 residues. Germline loops: CDR1 SNHLY, CDR2 FYNNEI. As DNA, the CDR3 is TGTGCCACCTATTCAGGGGAGGAGCAGTACTTC. Translating gives CATYSGEEQYF.

V is TRBV18 and J is TRBJ1-4, with D unresolved. Germline CDR1 KGHSH, CDR2 LQKENI. The CDR3 contains 14 residues. Trimming removed 1 base from V and 5 bases from J, with 8 bases in between. CDR3 residues: CASSPRTSNEKLFF. The DNA for the CDR3 is TGTGCCAGCTCACCACGGACCTCCAATGAAAAACTGTTTTTT. The whole variable domain, filled in from reference TRBV18 and TRBJ1-4, reads NAGVMQNPRHLVRRRGQEARLRCSPMKGHSHVYWYRQLPEEGLKFMVYLQKENIIDESGMPKERFSAEFPKEGPSILRIQQVVRGDSAAYFCASSPRTSNEKLFFGSGTQLSVL.

The genes are TRBV5-1 and TRBJ1-2; D may be TRBD1 (6 bases). V was pared by 3 bases and J by 6 bases, with 15 bases between. The germline V gene has CDR1 SGHRS and CDR2 YFSETQ. There are 14 residues in the CDR3. CDR3 sequence: CASSWGVRGDGYTF. The CDR3 region has the DNA TGCGCCAGCAGCTGGGGGGTCAGGGGTGATGGCTACACCTTC. Full variable domain (outside the CDR3, taken from reference TRBV5-1 and TRBJ1-2): KAGVTQTPRYLIKTRGQQVTLSCSPISGHRSVSWYQQTPGQGLQFLFEYFSETQRNKGNFPGRFSGRQFSNSRSEMNVSTLELGDSALYLCASSWGVRGDGYTFGSGTRLTVV.

The chain carries TRBV27 and TRBJ2-5; 14 positions agree with TRBD2. The germline V gene has CDR1 MNHEY and CDR2 SMNVEV (reference sequence). This CDR3 spans 20 amino acids. V was pared by 5 bases and J by 3 bases, with 17 bases of the junction left unmatched. The CDR3 protein is CASSPGTSGSSGRWEETQYF. CDR3 DNA: TGTGCCAGCAGTCCGGGGACTAGCGGGAGTAGTGGCCGTTGGGAAGAGACCCAGTACTTC.

A few counts support this clone. The chain uses TRBV2 and TRBJ1-2; a possible D gene is TRBD1 (6 bases). In germline, CDR1 is SNHLY, CDR2 FYNNEI. V shed 7 bases and J shed 4 bases, with 16 bases lying between them. The CDR3 has 14 amino acids. CDR3 amino acids: CASMYTGTTYGYTF. CDR3 bases: TGTGCCAGCATGTATACCGGGACAACCTATGGCTACACCTTC. The full variable domain, rest sourced from reference TRBV2 and TRBJ1-2, is EPEVTQTPSHQVTQMGQEVILRCVPISNHLYFYWYRQILGQKVEFLVSFYNNEISEKSEIFDDQFSVERPDGSNFTLKIRSTKLEDSAMYFCASMYTGTTYGYTFGSGTRLTVV.

The rearrangement links TRBV11-3 to TRBJ2-7, with unresolved D. The CDR3 is made up of 13 amino acids. Germline V lookup: CDR1 SGHNT, CDR2 YENEEA. Trimming removed 7 bases at V and 6 bases at J, with 16 bases between. The CDR3 DNA follows: TGTGCCAGCACCTCATCTCCTTCGAGCGAGCAGTACTTC. This translates into CASTSSPSSEQYF.